This T cell receptor beta chain was recorded in a study of a mutant IDH1 vaccine in newly diagnosed glioma. The CDR3 has 15 residues. Looked up from germline, CDR1 is SGDLS and CDR2 is YYNGEE. With 1 base clipped from V and 9 bases from J, the junction kept 9 bases outside the gene matches. Time point in this sample: week 11, during vaccination. The content of each vaccine dose was 300 ug of mutant IDH1 20-mer peptide, and topical imiquimod accompanied it. Concerning this clone: Its matching antigen is unknown.

Some clones are missing from TCRdb's copy, which holds only in-frame ones; the method was immunoSEQ multiplex PCR. Of about 60,000 clones in the sample, approximately 80% were seen once. This receptor was obtained from a man between 25 and 39 years old with glioma. The chain uses TRBV9 and TRBJ2-1, with TRBD2 matching over 8 bases. This specimen was PBMCs, taken from a glioma patient whose treatment included an IDH1 peptide vaccine. The CDR3 sequence: CASSVRLAGSGEQFF. DNA for the CDR3: TGTGCCAGCAGCGTACGGCTAGCGGGTAGCGGTGAGCAGTTCTTC.